This is a list of T cell receptor beta chains from one sample in a study of T cell repertoires in cytomegalovirus infection. TCRdb analysed the reads with MiXCR anew, one entry per CDR3 protein. The table includes some 920,000 distinct CDR3 sequences, around 30% detected once. Their specific antigens are unknown. The sequencing used cultured CD8+ T cells from PBMCs, collected from culture after CMV antigen stimulation. The receptors derive from a human donor in good health (CMV status not recorded). Some clones in this sample may be carry-over from other donors' samples. Both conserved end residues are part of each CDR3. D genes are given only for firm matches. Only part of the rows carry a size: once, few, many, or a class if the clone is expanded.

d_call j_call v_call clone_size cdr3_nt cdr3_aa
NA TRBJ1-5 TRBV6-6 NA TGTGCCAGCATGGCTCAGGGGAGGAATCAGCCCCAGCATTTT CASMAQGRNQPQHF
NA TRBJ2-1 TRBV5-6 NA TGTGTCAGCCGCTTGGACAACGCCTACAATGAGCAGTTCTTC CVSRLDNAYNEQFF
NA TRBJ1-4 TRBV6-1 NA TGTGCCAGCAGTGAAATCCCAACTAATGAAAAACTGTTTTTT CASSEIPTNEKLFF
NA TRBJ1-1 TRBV25-1 NA TGTGCCAGCAGTGAATCTAGACGACTAGTCCCTGAAGCTTTCTTT CASSESRRLVPEAFF
NA TRBJ2-7 TRBV27 few TGTGCCAGCGCCCCTTGGCAGGAGGCCGAGCAGTACTTC CASAPWQEAEQYF
NA TRBJ2-3 TRBV12-3/TRBV12-4 few TGTGCCAGCAGTTACCACGGAGCTAGCACAGATACGCAGTATTTT CASSYHGASTDTQYF
NA TRBJ2-5 TRBV5-5 NA TGTGCCAGCAGCTTGGGAGGAACATTAAAAGAGACCCAGTACTTC CASSLGGTLKETQYF
NA TRBJ2-4 TRBV10-2 NA TGCGCCAGCAGTGAGGGGGGAGCCAAAAACATTCAGTACTTC CASSEGGAKNIQYF
NA TRBJ2-1 TRBV5-4 NA TGTGCCAGCAGCTTGAGCAGGGACCGGAATGAGCAGTTCTTC CASSLSRDRNEQFF
NA TRBJ2-5 TRBV7-9 few TGTGCCAGCAGCTTAGGTACGGGACCCACCAAAGAGACCCAGTACTTC CASSLGTGPTKETQYF
TRBD2 TRBJ2-4 TRBV7-6 NA TGTGCCAGCAGCCAAGGGACTAGCGGGGTAGCCAAAAACATTCAGTACTTC CASSQGTSGVAKNIQYF
TRBD1 TRBJ2-5 TRBV19 few TGTGCCAGTAGTACGGGGACAGTTGAATACCAAGAGACCCAGTACTTC CASSTGTVEYQETQYF
TRBD1 TRBJ1-2 TRBV10-3 NA TGTGCCATCAGTGAGTCACAGGGGGCGGATGGCTACACCTTC CAISESQGADGYTF
TRBD1 TRBJ2-6 TRBV7-9 few TGTGCCAGCGTAACGGGACAGGGTTCTGGGGCCAACGTCCTGACTTTC CASVTGQGSGANVLTF
NA TRBJ2-1 TRBV19 NA TGTGCCAGTAGGGGGAGACCTATGGATGAGCAGTTCTTC CASRGRPMDEQFF
TRBD2 TRBJ2-3 TRBV15 NA TGTGCCACCAGCAGAGGAGGGACTAGTCTTAATACGCAGTATTTT CATSRGGTSLNTQYF
NA TRBJ2-1 TRBV6-2/TRBV6-3 NA TGTGCCAGCAGTCGCTTGACAGACCCTGCCTACAATGAGCAGTTCTTC CASSRLTDPAYNEQFF
TRBD1 TRBJ1-2 TRBV15 NA TGTGCCACCAGCAGTGATAAGACAGGGCTTGGGGTCTATGGCTACACCTTC CATSSDKTGLGVYGYTF
NA TRBJ2-2 TRBV4-1 few TGCGCCAGCAGCCAAGAGAGACAGCACACCGGGGAGCTGTTTTTT CASSQERQHTGELFF
TRBD2 TRBJ2-1 TRBV7-9 few TGTGCCAGCAGCTACTTTAGCGGGGGGGCCGACAATGAGCAGTTCTTC CASSYFSGGADNEQFF
NA TRBJ1-1 TRBV7-8 many TGTGCCAGCAGCTTAGGGCGGGTAGGGGGCACTGAAGCTTTCTTT CASSLGRVGGTEAFF
NA TRBJ2-2 TRBV6-5 few TGTGCCAGCAGTTGGGACACTGCGAACACCGGGGAGCTGTTTTTT CASSWDTANTGELFF
NA TRBJ1-6 TRBV15 few TGTGCCACCAGCAGAGATCACCTACGGGCAAATTCACCCCTCCACTTT CATSRDHLRANSPLHF
NA TRBJ2-3 TRBV29-1 NA TGCAGCTACTCAATGGCAAATACGCAGTATTTT CSYSMANTQYF
NA TRBJ1-2 TRBV19 NA TGTGCCAGTAGATCGGACGTGCGCCTTCGAGACAGGAGCTTTAACTATGGCTACACCTTC CASRSDVRLRDRSFNYGYTF
NA TRBJ1-5 TRBV6-2/TRBV6-3 many TGTGCCAGCAGTTACTCGTGGACTCGGGGTCAGCCCCAGCATTTT CASSYSWTRGQPQHF
NA TRBJ2-3 TRBV29-1 NA TGCAGCGTTGGAAGTTCCTACACAGATACGCAGTATTTT CSVGSSYTDTQYF
NA TRBJ1-3 TRBV11-2 few TGTGCCAGCAGCTTAGATCAGGCCTCTGGAAACACCATATATTTT CASSLDQASGNTIYF
NA TRBJ1-2 TRBV6-1 few TGTGCCAGCAGTGAAGTGGGTCAGTTCAACTATGGCTACACCTTC CASSEVGQFNYGYTF
NA TRBJ2-1 TRBV5-1 NA TGCGCCAGCAGCTTGGCGGGGCTTGCGGAGAGCTCCTACAATGAGCAGTTCTTC CASSLAGLAESSYNEQFF
NA TRBJ2-3 TRBV7-6 few TGTGCCAGCAGCTTAGAGTGGGCAGGGAGCACAGATACGCAGTATTTT CASSLEWAGSTDTQYF
TRBD1 TRBJ1-5 TRBV6-1 NA TGTGCCAGTTACTCGGGGCAGGGGGCCAATCAGCCCCAGCATTTT CASYSGQGANQPQHF
NA TRBJ2-1 TRBV6-2/TRBV6-3 many TGTGCCAGCAGTTTGAGGGACTCCCCCTACAATGAGCAGTTCTTC CASSLRDSPYNEQFF
NA TRBJ1-1 TRBV4-1 many TGCGCCAGCAGCCAAGAGGGACATATGAACACTGAAGCTTTCTTT CASSQEGHMNTEAFF
TRBD2 TRBJ2-1 TRBV7-3 NA TGTGCCAGCAGCTTAAGGGCGACTAGCGGGGGGCTCTCCTACAATGAGCAGTTCTTC CASSLRATSGGLSYNEQFF
NA TRBJ1-2 TRBV20-1 once TGCAGTGCTAGGGCCGGACGGCCGGGCTATGGCTACACCTTC CSARAGRPGYGYTF
NA TRBJ1-1 TRBV15 NA TGTGCCACCAGCGGGGGGGCCTCGAACACTGAAGCTTTCTTT CATSGGASNTEAFF
TRBD1 TRBJ1-1 TRBV11-2 NA TGTGCCAGCAGCCAGGGGGCAGCTTTCTTT CASSQGAAFF
NA TRBJ2-1 TRBV19 NA TGTGCCAGTAGTATTTCGGGCAGAAGCTCCTACAATGAGCAGTTCTTC CASSISGRSSYNEQFF
NA TRBJ1-5 TRBV4-3 few TGCGCCAGCAGCCAAGGCCGGACAGCCCCAGGTCAGCCCCAGCATTTT CASSQGRTAPGQPQHF
TRBD2 TRBJ2-3 TRBV12-3/TRBV12-4 NA TGTGCCAGCACCGGACTAGCGGGGGGAATCACAGATACGCAGTATTTT CASTGLAGGITDTQYF
NA TRBJ2-1 TRBV7-9 NA TGTGCCAGCAGCCCCAGGCGAGGGGGTAGCTCCTACAATGAGCAGTTCTTC CASSPRRGGSSYNEQFF
NA TRBJ2-6 TRBV6-2/TRBV6-3 few TGTGCCAGCAGTTACTCCAACAACAGCCCTTCTTCTGGGGCCAACGTCCTGACTTTC CASSYSNNSPSSGANVLTF
TRBD1 TRBJ1-2 TRBV2 NA TGTGCCAGCAGTGAAGCTTCCCCGACAGGGCTCGACGGCTACACCTTC CASSEASPTGLDGYTF
NA TRBJ1-1 TRBV12-5 NA TGTGCTAGTGGTTTGGTTTTAAGGGGGGTCGTTCCTTTCTTT CASGLVLRGVVPFF
NA TRBJ2-3 TRBV4-3 NA TGCGCCAGCAGCCAGTATACAAGTTCCGGCACAGATACGCAGTATTTT CASSQYTSSGTDTQYF
NA TRBJ2-1 TRBV4-1 NA TGCGCCAGCAGCCAAGACCAGGGACGACTCTCCTACAATGAGCAGTTCTTC CASSQDQGRLSYNEQFF
NA TRBJ2-7 TRBV6-2/TRBV6-3 once TGTGCCAGCAGTTACCGGGCAAAGAACGAGCAGTACTTC CASSYRAKNEQYF
TRBD1 TRBJ1-1 TRBV12-3/TRBV12-4 few TGTGCCAGCAGTTATTCCGGGACAGTGAACACTGAAGCTTTCTTT CASSYSGTVNTEAFF
TRBD2 TRBJ2-7 TRBV7-8 many TGTGCCAGCAGCTTAGGAGGGACTAGTAACGAGCAGTACTTC CASSLGGTSNEQYF
TRBD2 TRBJ2-3 TRBV18 many TGTGCCAGCTCACAAACTAGCGGGGGGACAGATACGCAGTATTTT CASSQTSGGTDTQYF
NA TRBJ1-1 TRBV6-1 many TGTGCCAGCAGTGAAGGAGGACGGTACACTGAAGCTTTCTTT CASSEGGRYTEAFF
TRBD1 TRBJ2-2 TRBV27 once TGTGCCAGCAGTTTCGCGACAGGGGCCGGGGAGCTGTTTTTT CASSFATGAGELFF
TRBD1 TRBJ2-1 TRBV5-4 NA TGTGCCAGCGGGGACGGGGCAGGGGGTAATGAGCAGTTCTTC CASGDGAGGNEQFF
TRBD1 TRBJ2-5 TRBV7-9 many TGTGCCAGCAGCTCTCCCGGACAGGGGGCGCAAGAGACCCAGTACTTC CASSSPGQGAQETQYF